These T cell receptor beta chains were read from a single sample in a study of CD8+ T cells in alopecia areata. Libraries were prepared by immunoSEQ multiplex PCR; TCRdb keeps only in-frame clonotypes and omits some of them. Of about 270,000 clones in the sample, 50% to 75% were seen once. The sequencing used CD4+ T cells sorted from blood, collected around week 52, from a patient treated with tofacitinib. The source of these receptors is a human donor with alopecia areata. CDR3s include the opening cysteine and the closing phenylalanine or tryptophan. A D gene is named only where the DNA matches it firmly. Only some rows state a clone size, as once, few, many or a class for expanded clones.

clone_size | j_call | d_call | v_call | cdr3_aa | cdr3_nt
- | TRBJ1-1 | - | TRBV15 | CATSRDIMLDTEAFF | TGTGCCACCAGCAGAGATATAATGTTGGACACTGAAGCTTTCTTT
- | TRBJ2-5 | TRBD2 | TRBV25-1 | CASSALAGGLGQETQYF | TGTGCCAGCAGTGCCCTAGCGGGGGGGCTTGGCCAAGAGACCCAGTACTTC
- | TRBJ1-1 | - | TRBV7-2 | CASSLAETVNTEAFF | TGTGCCAGCAGCTTAGCGGAGACGGTGAACACTGAAGCTTTCTTT
- | TRBJ2-4 | - | TRBV29-1 | CSVEDRGTVFQYF | TGCAGCGTTGAAGATCGGGGGACAGTTTTTCAGTACTTC
few | TRBJ1-1 | - | TRBV6-5 | CASRLNRDTEAFF | TGTGCCAGCAGGTTGAACAGGGACACTGAAGCTTTCTTT
- | TRBJ1-4 | TRBD1 | TRBV6-5 | CASRDRGSEKLFF | TGTGCCAGCCGGGACAGGGGTAGTGAAAAACTGTTTTTT
- | TRBJ2-7 | - | TRBV30 | CAWSGLLEQYF | TGTGCCTGGAGTGGTCTGTTAGAGCAGTACTTC
once | TRBJ1-2 | - | TRBV5-4 | CATMDESYGYTF | TGTGCCACCATGGACGAGTCCTATGGCTACACCTTC
many | TRBJ1-6 | - | TRBV10-3 | CAIRTDGNSPLHF | TGTGCCATCAGGACAGATGGTAATTCACCCCTCCACTTT
- | TRBJ1-5 | - | TRBV4-1 | CASSQDSGVQPQHF | TGCGCCAGCAGCCAAGATAGCGGAGTCCAGCCCCAGCATTTT
- | TRBJ1-2 | TRBD1 | TRBV4-1 | CASSPTMSRRTGTRGYTF | TGCGCCAGCAGCCCGACGATGAGCCGACGGACAGGGACTAGGGGCTACACCTTC
- | TRBJ2-7 | TRBD1 | TRBV29-1 | CSTSQGAREQYF | TGCAGCACCTCCCAGGGGGCGAGGGAGCAGTACTTC
- | TRBJ2-3 | - | TRBV7-6 | CASSLGTPPDTQYF | TGTGCCAGCAGCTTGGGGACTCCTCCGGATACGCAGTATTTT
few | TRBJ2-5 | - | TRBV29-1 | CSVWTAWETQYF | TGCAGCGTCTGGACCGCGTGGGAGACCCAGTACTTC
- | TRBJ1-6 | TRBD1 | TRBV29-1 | CSVGQGDNSPLHF | TGCAGCGTTGGACAGGGCGATAATTCACCCCTCCACTTT
- | TRBJ2-7 | TRBD1 | TRBV4-1 | CASSRGQGYYEQYF | TGCGCCAGCAGCCGAGGACAGGGTTACTACGAGCAGTACTTC
once | TRBJ2-7 | - | TRBV29-1 | CSVGSSYEQYF | TGCAGCGTGGGCTCTTCCTACGAGCAGTACTTC
- | TRBJ2-1 | - | TRBV5-6 | CASSLVARTGYNEQFF | TGTGCCAGCAGCTTGGTAGCAAGGACGGGATACAATGAGCAGTTCTTC
- | TRBJ2-7 | - | TRBV29-1 | CSVGGDRIASYEQYF | TGCAGCGTTGGTGGAGACAGGATCGCTTCCTACGAGCAGTACTTC
- | TRBJ1-2 | - | TRBV4-1 | CASSLVNLANYGYTF | TGCGCCAGCAGCCTCGTAAACTTAGCTAACTATGGCTACACCTTC